This paragraph covers one T cell receptor beta chain sequence. Sequencing used immunoSEQ multiplex PCR; TCRdb keeps in-frame clones, though not all of them. The table shows tens of thousands of clones, with around nine tenths occurring only once. This sample is drawn from a study of PD-L1 blockade in urothelial cancer. Whole-study context: Patients started atezolizumab at some point between 2012 and 2014, 1,200 mg intravenously every 3 weeks.

Time point described: pretreatment peripheral blood. Patient disease was locally advanced or metastatic urothelial carcinoma. Trimming removed 0 bases from V and 10 bases from J; junction bases left unmatched: 9. This CDR3 is 16 amino acids long. CDR1 is MNHEY, CDR2 SVGAGI, per germline. The J gene is TRBJ2-1, the V gene TRBV6-5, with 10 bases that match TRBD2. The material was PBMCs, obtained around atezolizumab (anti-PD-L1) treatment. This TCR was sampled from a woman aged 55-70 years with urothelial cancer. The DNA of the CDR3 is TGTGCCAGCAGTTACTCGAGCGGGGGGGCCTCAAGGGAGCAGTTCTTC. It yields the protein CASSYSSGGASREQFF.